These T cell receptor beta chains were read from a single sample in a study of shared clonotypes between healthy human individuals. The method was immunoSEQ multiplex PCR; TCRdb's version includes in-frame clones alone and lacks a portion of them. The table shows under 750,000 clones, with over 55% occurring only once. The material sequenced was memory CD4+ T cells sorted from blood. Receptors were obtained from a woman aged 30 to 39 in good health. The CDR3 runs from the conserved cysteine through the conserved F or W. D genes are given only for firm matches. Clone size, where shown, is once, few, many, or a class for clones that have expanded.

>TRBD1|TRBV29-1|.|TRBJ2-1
CSVDRDSSYNEQFF
TGCAGCGTTGACCGGGACAGCTCCTACAATGAGCAGTTCTTC
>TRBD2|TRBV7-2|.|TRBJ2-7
CASSLVTSGGYEQYF
TGTGCCAGCAGCTTAGTGACTAGCGGGGGCTACGAGCAGTACTTC
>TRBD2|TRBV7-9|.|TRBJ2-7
CASSPGGPGRPRGVFEQYF
TGTGCCAGCAGCCCGGGGGGGCCCGGGAGGCCCCGGGGGGTGTTCGAGCAGTACTTC
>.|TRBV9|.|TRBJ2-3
CASSVAGGSDTQYF
TGTGCCAGCAGCGTAGCAGGGGGGTCAGATACGCAGTATTTT
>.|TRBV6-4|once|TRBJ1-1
CASSAAVGGSEAFF
TGTGCCAGCAGTGCGGCCGTGGGGGGGAGTGAAGCTTTCTTT
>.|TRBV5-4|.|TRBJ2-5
CASSLRGMEETQYF
TGTGCCAGCAGCTTGAGGGGTATGGAAGAGACCCAGTACTTC
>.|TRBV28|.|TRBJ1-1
CASSSHKPNTEAFF
TGTGCCAGCAGTAGTCACAAACCGAACACTGAAGCTTTCTTT
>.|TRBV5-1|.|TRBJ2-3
CASSFSGSTDTQYF
TGCGCCAGCAGCTTCAGCGGAAGCACAGATACGCAGTATTTT
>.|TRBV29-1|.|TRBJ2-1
CSVGGGGLDEQFF
TGCAGCGTAGGGGGGGGCGGTTTGGATGAGCAGTTCTTC
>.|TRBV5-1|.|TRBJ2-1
CASSTGPREFF
TGCGCCAGCAGCACGGGCCCTCGAGAGTTCTTC